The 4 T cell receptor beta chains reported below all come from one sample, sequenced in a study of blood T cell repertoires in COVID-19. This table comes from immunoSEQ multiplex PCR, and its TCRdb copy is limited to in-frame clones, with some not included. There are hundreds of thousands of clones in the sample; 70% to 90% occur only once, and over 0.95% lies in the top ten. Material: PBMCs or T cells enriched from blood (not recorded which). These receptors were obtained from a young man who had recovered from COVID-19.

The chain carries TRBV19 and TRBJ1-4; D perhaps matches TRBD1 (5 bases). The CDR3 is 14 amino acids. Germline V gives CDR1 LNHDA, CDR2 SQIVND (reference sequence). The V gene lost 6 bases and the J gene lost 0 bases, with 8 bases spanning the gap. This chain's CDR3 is CASSVTATNEKLFF. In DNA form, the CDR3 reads TGTGCCAGTAGCGTGACAGCAACTAATGAAAAACTGTTTTTT. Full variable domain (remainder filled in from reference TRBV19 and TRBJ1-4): DGGITQSPKYLFRKEGQNVTLSCEQNLNHDAMYWYRQDPGQGLRLIYYSQIVNDFQKGDIAEGYSVSREKKESFPLTVTSAQKNPTAFYLCASSVTATNEKLFFGSGTQLSVL.

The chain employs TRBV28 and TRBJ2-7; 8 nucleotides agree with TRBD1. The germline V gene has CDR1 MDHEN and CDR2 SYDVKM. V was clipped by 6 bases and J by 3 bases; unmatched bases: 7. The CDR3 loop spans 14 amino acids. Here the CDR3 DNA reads TGTGCCAGCAGACTGGGGACAGGACGCTACGAGCAGTACTTC. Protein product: CASRLGTGRYEQYF.

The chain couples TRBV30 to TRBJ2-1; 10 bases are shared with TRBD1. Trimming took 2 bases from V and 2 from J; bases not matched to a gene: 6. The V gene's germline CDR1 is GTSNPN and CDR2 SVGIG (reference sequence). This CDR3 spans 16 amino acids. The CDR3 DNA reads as TGTGCCTGGAGTTCCTCGACAGGGGGCCCCTACAATGAGCAGTTCTTC. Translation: CAWSSSTGGPYNEQFF.

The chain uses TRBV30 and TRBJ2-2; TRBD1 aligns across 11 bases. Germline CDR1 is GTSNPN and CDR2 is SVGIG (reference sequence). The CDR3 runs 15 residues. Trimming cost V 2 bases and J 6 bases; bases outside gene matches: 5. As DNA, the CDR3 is TGTGCCTGGAGTAGAGGGACAGGGGGGGCCGGGGAGCTGTTTTTT. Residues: CAWSRGTGGAGELFF.